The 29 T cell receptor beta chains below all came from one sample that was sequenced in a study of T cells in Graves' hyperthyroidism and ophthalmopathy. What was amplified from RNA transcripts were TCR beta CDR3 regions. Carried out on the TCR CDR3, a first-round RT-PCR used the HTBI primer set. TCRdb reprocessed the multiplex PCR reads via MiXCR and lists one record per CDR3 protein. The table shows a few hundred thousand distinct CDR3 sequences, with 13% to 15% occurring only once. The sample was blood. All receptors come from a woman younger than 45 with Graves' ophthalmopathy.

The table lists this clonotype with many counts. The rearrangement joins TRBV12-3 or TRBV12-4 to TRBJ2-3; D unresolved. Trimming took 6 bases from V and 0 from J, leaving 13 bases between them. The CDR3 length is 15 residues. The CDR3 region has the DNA TGTGCCAGCAGCGTGGACGGCACTAGCACAGATACGCAGTATTTT. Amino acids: CASSVDGTSTDTQYF.

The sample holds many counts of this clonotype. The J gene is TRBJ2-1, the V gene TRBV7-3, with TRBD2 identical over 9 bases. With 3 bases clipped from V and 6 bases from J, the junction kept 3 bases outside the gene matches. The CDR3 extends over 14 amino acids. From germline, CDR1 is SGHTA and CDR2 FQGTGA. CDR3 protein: CASSFGSGGNEQFF. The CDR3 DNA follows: TGTGCCAGCAGCTTTGGTAGCGGGGGCAATGAGCAGTTCTTC.

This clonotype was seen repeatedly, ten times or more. The CDR3 reads CASSQEGRPEAFF. CDR3 coding DNA: TGTGCCAGCAGCCAAGAGGGTCGCCCTGAAGCTTTCTTT. The J gene is TRBJ1-1, the V gene TRBV14, with D unclear. V was trimmed by 0 bases and J by 6 bases, leaving 8 bases between them. CDR3 length equals 13 residues. Germline CDR1 and CDR2: SGHDN and FVKESK.

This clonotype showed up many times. The CDR3 DNA is TGTGCCAGCAGCTCTCAAGGGGTTGGTGGGGCCAACGTCCTGACTTTC. Translation: CASSSQGVGGANVLTF. The chain has TRBV28 and TRBJ2-6; tentative D call: TRBD1 (5 bases). Germline lookup yields CDR1 MDHEN and CDR2 SYDVKM. Trimming removed 6 bases at V and 3 bases at J, with 15 bases between. The CDR3 runs 16 residues.

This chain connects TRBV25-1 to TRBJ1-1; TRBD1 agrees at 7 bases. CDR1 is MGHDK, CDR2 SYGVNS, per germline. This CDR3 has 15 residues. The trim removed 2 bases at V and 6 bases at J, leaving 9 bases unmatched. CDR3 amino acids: CASSELEGGRAEAFF. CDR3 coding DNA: TGTGCCAGCAGTGAACTCGAAGGGGGCCGGGCTGAAGCTTTCTTT.

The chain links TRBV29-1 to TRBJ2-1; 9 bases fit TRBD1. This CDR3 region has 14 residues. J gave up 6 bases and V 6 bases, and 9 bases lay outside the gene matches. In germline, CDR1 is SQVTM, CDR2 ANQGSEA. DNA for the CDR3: TGCAGCGTCGGACCGGGACAGGGTATCAATGAGCAGTTCTTC. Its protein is CSVGPGQGINEQFF.

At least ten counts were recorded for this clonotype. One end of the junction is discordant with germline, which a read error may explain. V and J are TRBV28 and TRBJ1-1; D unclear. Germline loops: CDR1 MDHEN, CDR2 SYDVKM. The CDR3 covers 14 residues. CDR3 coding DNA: TGTGCCAGCAGTATATGGACTCACCTCGCCACAGCTTTCTTT. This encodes CASSIWTHLATAFF.

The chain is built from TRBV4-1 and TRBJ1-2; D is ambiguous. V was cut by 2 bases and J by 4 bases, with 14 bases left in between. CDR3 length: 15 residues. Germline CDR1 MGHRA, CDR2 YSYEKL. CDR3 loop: CASSQHVGRSYGYTF. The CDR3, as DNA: TGCGCCAGCAGCCAACATGTAGGACGGAGCTATGGCTACACCTTC.

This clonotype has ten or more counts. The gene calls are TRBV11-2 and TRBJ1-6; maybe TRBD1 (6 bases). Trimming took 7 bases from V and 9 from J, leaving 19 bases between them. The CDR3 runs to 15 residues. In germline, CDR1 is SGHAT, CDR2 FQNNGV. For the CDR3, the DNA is TGTGCCAGCAATACAAACCAGGGGAAGACTTCACCCCTCCACTTT. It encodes CASNTNQGKTSPLHF.

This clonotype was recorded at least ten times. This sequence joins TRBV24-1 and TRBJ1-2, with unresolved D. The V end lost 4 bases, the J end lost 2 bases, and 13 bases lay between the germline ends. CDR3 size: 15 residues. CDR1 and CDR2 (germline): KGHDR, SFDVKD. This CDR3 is CATSEAGRNNYGYTF. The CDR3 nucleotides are TGTGCCACCAGTGAGGCTGGACGGAACAACTATGGCTACACCTTC.

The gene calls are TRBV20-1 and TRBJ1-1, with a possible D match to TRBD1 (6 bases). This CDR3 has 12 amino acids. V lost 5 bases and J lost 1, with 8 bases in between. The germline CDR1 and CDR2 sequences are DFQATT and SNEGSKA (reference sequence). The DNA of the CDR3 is TGCAGTGCTCTCAGGGGGAACACTGAAGCTTTCTTT. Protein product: CSALRGNTEAFF.

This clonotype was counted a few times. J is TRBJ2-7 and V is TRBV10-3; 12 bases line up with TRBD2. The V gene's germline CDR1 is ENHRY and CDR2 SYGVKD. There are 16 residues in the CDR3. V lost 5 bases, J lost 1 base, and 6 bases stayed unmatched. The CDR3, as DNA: TGTGCCATCAGTCCCATAACTAGCGGGGGGTCCTACGAGCAGTACTTC. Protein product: CAISPITSGGSYEQYF.

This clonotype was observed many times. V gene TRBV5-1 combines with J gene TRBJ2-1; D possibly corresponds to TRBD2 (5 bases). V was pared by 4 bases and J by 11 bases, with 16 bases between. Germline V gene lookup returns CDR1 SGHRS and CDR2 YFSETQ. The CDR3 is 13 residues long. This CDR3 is CASSLDWVMKQFF. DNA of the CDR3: TGCGCCAGCAGCCTGGACTGGGTGATGAAGCAGTTCTTC.

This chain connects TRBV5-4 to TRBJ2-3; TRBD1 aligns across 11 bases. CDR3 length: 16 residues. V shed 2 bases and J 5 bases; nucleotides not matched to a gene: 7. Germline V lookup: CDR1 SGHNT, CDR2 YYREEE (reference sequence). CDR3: CASSLPGQGVGDTQYF. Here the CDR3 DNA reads TGTGCCAGCAGCTTACCGGGACAGGGGGTGGGAGATACGCAGTATTTT.

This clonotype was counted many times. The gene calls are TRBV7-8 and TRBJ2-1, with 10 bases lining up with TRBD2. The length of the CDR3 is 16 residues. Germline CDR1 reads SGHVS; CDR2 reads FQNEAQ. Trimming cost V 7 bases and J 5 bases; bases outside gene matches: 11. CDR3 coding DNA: TGTGCCAGCAACCCCCTAGCGGGGGCAGCCAACAATGAGCAGTTCTTC. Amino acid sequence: CASNPLAGAANNEQFF.

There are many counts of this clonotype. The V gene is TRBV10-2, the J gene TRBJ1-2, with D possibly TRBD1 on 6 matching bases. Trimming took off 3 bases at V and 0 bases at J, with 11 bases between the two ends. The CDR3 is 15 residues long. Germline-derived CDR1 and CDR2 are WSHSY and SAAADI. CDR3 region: CASSDRNRANYGYTF. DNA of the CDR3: TGCGCCAGCAGTGATAGAAACAGGGCTAACTATGGCTACACCTTC.

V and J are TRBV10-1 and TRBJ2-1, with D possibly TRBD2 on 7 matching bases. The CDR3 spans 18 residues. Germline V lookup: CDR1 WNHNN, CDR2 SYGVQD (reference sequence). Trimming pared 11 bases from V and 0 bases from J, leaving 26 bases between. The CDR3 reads CALFAWGGAPSSYNEQFF. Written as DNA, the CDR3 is TGCGCCCTCTTCGCGTGGGGGGGGGCCCCAAGCTCCTACAATGAGCAGTTCTTC.

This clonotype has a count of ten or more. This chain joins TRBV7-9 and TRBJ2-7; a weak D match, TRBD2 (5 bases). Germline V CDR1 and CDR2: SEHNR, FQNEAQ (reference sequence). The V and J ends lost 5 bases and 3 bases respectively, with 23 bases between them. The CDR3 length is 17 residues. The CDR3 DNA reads TGTGCCAGCAGCGATTCTAGGGAGCAATTTAGGATCTACGAGCAGTACTTC. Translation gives CASSDSREQFRIYEQYF.

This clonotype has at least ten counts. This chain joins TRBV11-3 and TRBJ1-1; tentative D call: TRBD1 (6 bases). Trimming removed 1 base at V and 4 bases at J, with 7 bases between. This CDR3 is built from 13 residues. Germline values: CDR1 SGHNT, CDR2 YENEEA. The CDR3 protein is CASSLGTATEAFF. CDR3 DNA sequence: TGTGCCAGCAGCTTAGGGACAGCCACTGAAGCTTTCTTT.

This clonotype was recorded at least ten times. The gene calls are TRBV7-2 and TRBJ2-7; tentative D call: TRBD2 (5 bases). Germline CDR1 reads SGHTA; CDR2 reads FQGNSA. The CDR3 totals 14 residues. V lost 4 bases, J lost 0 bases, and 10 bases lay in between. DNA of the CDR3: TGTGCCAGCAGCTCTCGGGCGGGCTCCTACGAGCAGTACTTC. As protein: CASSSRAGSYEQYF.

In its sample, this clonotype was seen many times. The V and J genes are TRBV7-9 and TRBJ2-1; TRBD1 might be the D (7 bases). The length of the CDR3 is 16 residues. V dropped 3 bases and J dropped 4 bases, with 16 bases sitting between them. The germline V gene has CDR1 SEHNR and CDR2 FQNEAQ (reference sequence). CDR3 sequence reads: CASSFWGQGGYNEQFF. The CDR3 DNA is TGTGCCAGCAGCTTTTGGGGGCAGGGGGGTTACAATGAGCAGTTCTTC.

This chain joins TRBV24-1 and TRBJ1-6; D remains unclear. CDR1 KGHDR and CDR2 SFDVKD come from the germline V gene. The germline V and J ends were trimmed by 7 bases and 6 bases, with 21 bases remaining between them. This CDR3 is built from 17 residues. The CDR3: CATRTDSPLGSNSPLHF. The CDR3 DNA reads TGTGCCACCAGAACTGATAGTCCCTTGGGTTCTAATTCACCCCTCCACTTT.

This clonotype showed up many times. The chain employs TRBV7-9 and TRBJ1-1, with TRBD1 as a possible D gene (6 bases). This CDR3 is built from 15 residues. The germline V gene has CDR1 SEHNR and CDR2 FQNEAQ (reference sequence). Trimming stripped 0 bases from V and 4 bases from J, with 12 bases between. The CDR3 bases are TGTGCCAGCAGCTTAGCGCTAGGGGGTAGCACTGAAGCTTTCTTT. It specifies CASSLALGGSTEAFF.

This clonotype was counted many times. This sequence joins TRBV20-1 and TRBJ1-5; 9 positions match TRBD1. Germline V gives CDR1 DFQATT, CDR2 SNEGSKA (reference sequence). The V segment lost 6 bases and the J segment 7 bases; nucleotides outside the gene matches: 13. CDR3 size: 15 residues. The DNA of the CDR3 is TGCAGTGCCCGAGACCAGGGACAGGGAGCCCAGCCCCAGCATTTT. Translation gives CSARDQGQGAQPQHF.

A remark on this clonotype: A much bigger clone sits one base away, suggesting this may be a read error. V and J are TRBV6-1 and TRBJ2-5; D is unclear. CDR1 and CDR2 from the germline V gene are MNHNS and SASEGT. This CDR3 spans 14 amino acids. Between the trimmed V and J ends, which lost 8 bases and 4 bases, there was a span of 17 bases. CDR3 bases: TGTGCCAGCGGGAAGCCTCCCGGTCGAGAGACCCAGTACTTC. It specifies CASGKPPGRETQYF.

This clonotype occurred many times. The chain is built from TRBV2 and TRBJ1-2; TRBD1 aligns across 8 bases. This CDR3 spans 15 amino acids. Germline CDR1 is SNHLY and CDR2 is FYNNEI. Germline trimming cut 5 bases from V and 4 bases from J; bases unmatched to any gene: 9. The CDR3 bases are TGTGCCAGCAGTTCCTCTCAGGGGGCGATCTATGGCTACACCTTC. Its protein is CASSSSQGAIYGYTF.

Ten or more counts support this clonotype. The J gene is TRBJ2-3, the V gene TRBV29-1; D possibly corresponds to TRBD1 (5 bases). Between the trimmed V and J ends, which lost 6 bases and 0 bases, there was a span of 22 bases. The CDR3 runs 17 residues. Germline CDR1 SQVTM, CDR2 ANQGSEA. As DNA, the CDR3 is TGCAGCGTCCCCAGGGCAGGGCGAATCTCTAGCACAGATACGCAGTATTTT. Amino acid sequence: CSVPRAGRISSTDTQYF.

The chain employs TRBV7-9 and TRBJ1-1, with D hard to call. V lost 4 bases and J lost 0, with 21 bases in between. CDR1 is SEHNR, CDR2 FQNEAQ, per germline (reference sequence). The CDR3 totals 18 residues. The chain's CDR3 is CASSSPTTPSPMNTEAFF. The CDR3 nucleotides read TGTGCCAGCAGCTCCCCTACCACACCAAGCCCCATGAACACTGAAGCTTTCTTT.

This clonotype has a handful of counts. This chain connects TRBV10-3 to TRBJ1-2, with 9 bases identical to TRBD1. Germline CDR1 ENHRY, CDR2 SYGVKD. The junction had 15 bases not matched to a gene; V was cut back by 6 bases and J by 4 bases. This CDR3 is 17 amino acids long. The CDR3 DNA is TGTGCCATCAGCAACCCGGGACAGGGCTTTCCCTCCTATGGCTACACCTTC. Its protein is CAISNPGQGFPSYGYTF.